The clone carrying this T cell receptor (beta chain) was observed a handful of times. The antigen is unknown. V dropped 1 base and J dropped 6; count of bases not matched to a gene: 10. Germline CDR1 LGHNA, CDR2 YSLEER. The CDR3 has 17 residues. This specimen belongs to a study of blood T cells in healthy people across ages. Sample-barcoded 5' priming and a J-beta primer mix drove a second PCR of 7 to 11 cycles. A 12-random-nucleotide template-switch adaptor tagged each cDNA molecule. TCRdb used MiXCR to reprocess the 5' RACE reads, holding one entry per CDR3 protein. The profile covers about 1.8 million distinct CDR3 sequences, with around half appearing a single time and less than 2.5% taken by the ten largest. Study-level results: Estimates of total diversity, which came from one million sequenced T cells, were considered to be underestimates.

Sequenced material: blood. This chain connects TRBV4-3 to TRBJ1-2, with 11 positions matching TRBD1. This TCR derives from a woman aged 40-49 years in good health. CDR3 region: CASSQVGQGAFVDGYTF. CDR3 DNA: TGCGCCAGCAGCCAAGTAGGACAGGGGGCATTTGTGGATGGCTACACCTTC.